This T cell receptor (beta chain) was retrieved from a study of blood T cells in healthy people across ages. V lost 4 bases and J 4 bases, leaving 17 bases between the germline ends. CDR3 length: 15 residues. Germline-derived CDR1 and CDR2 are SGDLS and YYNGEE. This clonotype has a count of ten or more. Primed by a sample-barcoded 5' primer and a J-beta primer mix, a second PCR proceeded for roughly 6 to 12 cycles. From the 5' RACE reads, TCRdb called clonotypes with MiXCR, one entry per CDR3 protein. Among about 730,000 distinct CDR3 sequences, roughly 43% were seen once, and the ten largest hold around a fifth.

What was sequenced was blood. The receptor was derived from a woman aged 60-75 years in good health. The chain combines TRBV9 with TRBJ1-1; possibly TRBD1 for D (6 bases). DNA for the CDR3: TGTGCCAGCAGCTTGACACAGGGTGCGGGCACTGAAGCTTTCTTT. Its translation is CASSLTQGAGTEAFF.